Below, one TCR beta chain is given with its context. The antigen remains unidentified. Sequencing used immunoSEQ multiplex PCR; TCRdb keeps in-frame clones, though not all of them. The data contain fewer than 120,000 clones, about nine tenths of them singletons. The sample originates from a study of T cell responses to AZD1222 COVID-19 vaccine. Study observations and caveats: At 160-218 and 743-854, vaccine-associated CD4 TCRs were dominant, and they spanned spike. Clonal diversity was possibly underestimated; the donors were predominantly white British and more often female. After the peak T cell response, and only then, were repertoires sampled.

The CDR3 totals 14 residues. The germline gives CDR1 MDHEN, CDR2 SYDVKM. The junction had 3 bases not matched to a gene; V was cut back by 5 bases and J by 7 bases. The sequence derives from an adult in good health. Sequencing used peripheral blood, obtained on day 0 of AZD1222 vaccination. This chain links TRBV28 with TRBJ1-5, with 12 bases lining up with TRBD1. In nucleotides, the CDR3 is TGTGCCAGCAGTGGGACAGGGGGCGAACAGCCCCAGCATTTT. The encoded protein is CASSGTGGEQPQHF.